These T cell receptor beta chains were read from a single sample in a study of T-cell memory formation after mild COVID-19. TCRdb analysed the 5' RACE reads with MiXCR anew, one entry per CDR3 protein. In the table there are approximately 150,000 distinct CDR3 sequences, 10% to 15% of which are singletons. Sequencing input: PBMCs or a T cell subset sorted from them (not recorded which). The origin of the receptors is a man aged 18 to 30 who had mild COVID-19 (a few samples of this study predate the infection). Cell type and time point are not known. The CDR3 runs from the conserved cysteine through the conserved F or W. A D gene is named only where the DNA matches it firmly. Clone size is shown for a subset of rows, as once, few, many or a class of expanded clone.

J | D | V | length | size | DNA | CDR3
TRBJ1-1 | - | TRBV5-1 | 16 | - | TGCGCCAGCAGCTTGTTGCTAGGGGGAACGAACACTGAAGCTTTCTTT | CASSLLLGGTNTEAFF
TRBJ1-5 | TRBD1 | TRBV12-3/TRBV12-4 | 13 | few | TGTGCCACCCGTGGACAGGGCAATCAGCCCCAGCATTTT | CATRGQGNQPQHF
TRBJ1-2 | - | TRBV7-9 | 12 | - | TGTGCCAGCAGCCAGGGGACTTTGGGCTACACCTTC | CASSQGTLGYTF
TRBJ1-1 | TRBD1 | TRBV7-2 | 16 | - | TGTGCCAGCAGCTTAGCACGACAGGGACTGAACACTGAAGCTTTCTTT | CASSLARQGLNTEAFF
TRBJ1-5 | - | TRBV20-1 | 12 | few | TGCAGTGCTAGCCGGGGTGATCAGCCCCAGCATTTT | CSASRGDQPQHF
TRBJ2-3 | TRBD1 | TRBV6-5 | 14 | many | TGTGCCAGCAGCCGACAGGGAGGCACAGATACGCAGTATTTT | CASSRQGGTDTQYF
TRBJ2-5 | TRBD2 | TRBV20-1 | 15 | many | TGCAGTGCTTCCCTTAGCGGGGGGGCCCGTGAGACCCAGTACTTC | CSASLSGGARETQYF
TRBJ2-3 | - | TRBV7-2 | 16 | many | TGTGCCAGCAGCTTCGGCCCAGGGGGGGCCGCAGATACGCAGTATTTT | CASSFGPGGAADTQYF
TRBJ1-5 | - | TRBV6-6 | 14 | many | TGTGCCAGCAGTTACTCGGGATTCGATCAGCCCCAGCATTTT | CASSYSGFDQPQHF
TRBJ2-1 | TRBD2 | TRBV5-1 | 15 | many | TGCGCCAGCAGTCTGGGCGGGGGGGCCATCAATGAGCAGTTCTTC | CASSLGGGAINEQFF
TRBJ1-1 | TRBD1 | TRBV18 | 14 | - | TGTGCCAGCTCACCACCCTCAGGGGGCCCTGAAGCTTTCTTT | CASSPPSGGPEAFF
TRBJ2-7 | - | TRBV3-1 | 14 | few | TGTGCCAGCAGCAACTGGCTAAGCTCCTACGAGCAGTACTTC | CASSNWLSSYEQYF
TRBJ1-4 | - | TRBV28 | 11 | - | TGTGCCAGCCAGTCCCGGGAAAAACTGTTTTTT | CASQSREKLFF
TRBJ2-5 | TRBD2 | TRBV20-1 | 14 | - | TGCAGTGCTTGCCCAGCGGGGAATAAAGAGACCCAGTACTTC | CSACPAGNKETQYF
TRBJ2-5 | - | TRBV7-2 | 14 | - | TGTGCCTCCCGGGACCCAGGAACCCTCGAGACCCAGTACTTC | CASRDPGTLETQYF
TRBJ1-2 | TRBD1 | TRBV7-2 | 15 | once | TGTGCCAGCAGCTTAAACAGACAGGGGACGTATGGCTACACCTTC | CASSLNRQGTYGYTF
TRBJ2-2 | TRBD1 | TRBV24-1 | 16 | - | TGTGCCACCAGTGATTTCGGCCAGGGGGTAACCGGGGAGCTGTTTTTT | CATSDFGQGVTGELFF
TRBJ2-3 | - | TRBV7-2 | 16 | - | TGTGCCAGCAGCTACGGGGTCGACTGGTACCAAGATACGCAGTATTTT | CASSYGVDWYQDTQYF
TRBJ1-2 | - | TRBV7-2 | 14 | few | TGTGCCAGCAGGGAAGGGGGGGGGACCTATGGCTACACCTTC | CASREGGGTYGYTF
TRBJ1-2 | - | TRBV5-8 | 13 | few | TGTGCCAGCAGCGCCTACGGAACCTATGGCTACACCTTC | CASSAYGTYGYTF
TRBJ2-3 | - | TRBV6-2/TRBV6-3 | 12 | - | TGTGCCAGCAGTTACTTAGCAGATACGCAGTATTTT | CASSYLADTQYF
TRBJ1-4 | - | TRBV28 | 15 | - | TGTGCCAGCAGTCCTCGGGGCAGGCCTGGGGAAAAACTGTTTTTT | CASSPRGRPGEKLFF
TRBJ2-7 | - | TRBV27 | 13 | few | TGTGCCAGCAGGGGGGCAGCCAACCACGAGCAGTACTTC | CASRGAANHEQYF
TRBJ2-2 | - | TRBV7-3 | 13 | - | TGTGCCAGCAGCCTGCCTATCGGCGGGGAGCTGTTTTTT | CASSLPIGGELFF
TRBJ1-2 | - | TRBV18 | 12 | few | TGTGCCAGCTCACCAGACATCGGGGGCTACACCTTC | CASSPDIGGYTF
TRBJ2-1 | - | TRBV3-2 | 14 | - | TGTGCCAGCAGCCCGCCGGGAATTCTCAATGAGCAGTTCTTC | CASSPPGILNEQFF
TRBJ2-1 | TRBD1 | TRBV12-3/TRBV12-4 | 15 | - | TGTGCCAGCGGCTACCAGGGGGCAGGGTACAATGAGCAGTTCTTC | CASGYQGAGYNEQFF
TRBJ1-1 | - | TRBV7-9 | 11 | many | TGTGCCAGCAGTCGCCAAGGTGAAGCTTTCTTT | CASSRQGEAFF
TRBJ2-2 | - | TRBV9 | 14 | - | TGTGCCAGCAGACGACAGGAGAACACCGGGGAGCTGATTTTT | CASRRQENTGELIF
TRBJ1-2 | TRBD1 | TRBV7-2 | 15 | - | TGTGCCAGCAGTCAACTGACGGCAGGGGGGCGTGGCTACACCTTC | CASSQLTAGGRGYTF
TRBJ1-1 | - | TRBV5-1 | 12 | few | TGCGCCAGCAGCTTGGAAAAGACTGAAGCTTTCTTT | CASSLEKTEAFF
TRBJ1-6 | - | TRBV30 | 13 | - | TGTGCCTGGAGTCCGGACGACAATTCACCCCTCCACTTT | CAWSPDDNSPLHF
TRBJ2-3 | - | TRBV19 | 13 | - | TGTGCCAGTAGTAGCCCCGGGGGGCTGACGCAGTATTTT | CASSSPGGLTQYF
TRBJ1-1 | - | TRBV3-1 | 14 | - | TGTGCCAGCAGCCGACGTCAGGGTTACACTGAAGCTTTCTTT | CASSRRQGYTEAFF
TRBJ1-1 | - | TRBV28 | 13 | few | TGTGCCAGCAGTTATAGCCGGGACGGTGAAGCTTTCTTT | CASSYSRDGEAFF